This T cell receptor beta chain comes out of a study of T cells in localized non-small cell lung cancer. Study-wide points: Longer overall survival was seen with higher T cell density measured in blood. Heterogeneity stays possible, as sequencing covered only one tumor region.

Data came from immunoSEQ multiplex PCR; TCRdb stores just in-frame clones and leaves some out. Of tens of thousands of clones in the sample, around 86% were seen once. Concerning this clone itself: Antigen specificity is unknown.

Germline V gene data show CDR1 as WNHNN and CDR2 as SYGVQD (reference sequence). Trimming left V 4 bases short and J 5 bases short, with 11 bases between. The CDR3 runs 13 residues. This sequence was found in a woman between 18 and 55 years old with stage III lung adenocarcinoma. This specimen was peripheral blood, taken before any cancer treatment. This chain connects TRBV10-1 to TRBJ2-5, with D possibly being TRBD1 or TRBD2 (6 bases each). This CDR3 is CASSVGGRETQYF. In DNA form, the CDR3 reads TGCGCCAGCAGTGTGGGGGGCCGGGAGACCCAGTACTTC.